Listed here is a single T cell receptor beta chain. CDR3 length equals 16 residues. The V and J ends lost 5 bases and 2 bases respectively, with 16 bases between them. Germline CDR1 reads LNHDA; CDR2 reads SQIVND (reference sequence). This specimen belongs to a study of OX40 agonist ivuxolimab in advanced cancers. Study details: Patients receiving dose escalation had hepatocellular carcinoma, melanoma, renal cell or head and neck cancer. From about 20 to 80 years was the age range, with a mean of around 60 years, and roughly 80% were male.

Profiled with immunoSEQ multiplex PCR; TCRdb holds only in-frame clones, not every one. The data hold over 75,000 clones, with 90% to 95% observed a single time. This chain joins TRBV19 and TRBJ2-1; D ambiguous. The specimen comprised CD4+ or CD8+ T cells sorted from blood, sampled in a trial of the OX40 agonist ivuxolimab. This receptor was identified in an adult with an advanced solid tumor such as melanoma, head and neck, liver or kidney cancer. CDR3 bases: TGTGCCAGTAGTCCGTCGGGTAGTACGCCCTACAATGAGCAGTTCTTC. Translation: CASSPSGSTPYNEQFF.